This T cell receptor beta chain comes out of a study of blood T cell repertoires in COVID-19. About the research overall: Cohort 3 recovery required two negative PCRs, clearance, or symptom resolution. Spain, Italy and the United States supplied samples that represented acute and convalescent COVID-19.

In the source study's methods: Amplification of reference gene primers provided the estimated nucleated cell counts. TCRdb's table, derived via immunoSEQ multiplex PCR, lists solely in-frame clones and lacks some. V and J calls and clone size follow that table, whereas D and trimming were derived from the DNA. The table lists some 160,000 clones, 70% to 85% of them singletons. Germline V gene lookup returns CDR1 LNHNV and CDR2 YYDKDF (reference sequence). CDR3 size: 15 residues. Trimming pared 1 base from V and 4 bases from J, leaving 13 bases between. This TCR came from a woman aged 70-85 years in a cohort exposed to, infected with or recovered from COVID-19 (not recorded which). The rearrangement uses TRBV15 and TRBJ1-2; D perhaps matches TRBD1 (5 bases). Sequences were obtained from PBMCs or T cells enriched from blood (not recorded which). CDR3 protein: CATSRVSGGGYGYTF. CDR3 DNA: TGTGCCACCAGCAGAGTTTCCGGGGGAGGCTATGGCTACACCTTC. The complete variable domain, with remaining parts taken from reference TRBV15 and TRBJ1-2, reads DAMVIQNPRYQVTQFGKPVTLSCSQTLNHNVMYWYQQKSSQAPKLLFHYYDKDFNNEADTPDNFQSRRPNTSFCFLDIRSPGLGDTAMYLCATSRVSGGGYGYTFGSGTRLTVV.